This TCR beta chain was documented in a study of T cells in women clearing cervical HPV infection. Study overall: Cases: HPV16-related CIN3 or worse on histology, a couple of invasive cancers. Case blood was drawn when the lesion was first found; control blood after infection became undetectable. General study findings and limits: CIN3+ cases had significantly higher TCR repertoire richness than controls, but evenness did not differ.

In regard to this clone: Its antigen is not identified.

The assay was immunoSEQ multiplex PCR, and TCRdb's table has in-frame clones only and misses some. The listing records about 26,000 clones. The sample was blood buffy coat. The clonotype originates from a woman aged 18 to 75 with a cervical HPV16 infection that either progressed to CIN3+ or cleared (not recorded which).

The CDR3 loop is CASSLFTGVIYEQYF. The sequenced part of the CDR3 DNA is TGCGCCAGCAGCTTGTTCACAGGGGTGATATACGAG. This chain uses TRBV5-1 with TRBJ2-7, with 7 positions matching TRBD1. The read stops 3 residues short of the end of the CDR3; the missing end is completed from the germline J gene. V gave up 1 base and J gave up 4 bases; unmatched junction bases: 8. The CDR3 spans 15 residues. Germline CDR1 and CDR2: SGHRS and YFSETQ.